The text below deals with one TCR beta chain. Trimming left V 4 bases short and J 4 bases short, with 15 bases between. Per germline, CDR1 SGDLS and CDR2 YYNGEE. This CDR3 contains 15 residues. The data originate from a study of technical replicates of blood from several donors. Method: immunoSEQ multiplex PCR; TCRdb's copy keeps in-frame clones and lacks some. The data contain 75,000 to 95,000 clones, approximately 95% of them singletons. Sequenced: T cells isolated from PBMCs. The chain uses TRBV9 and TRBJ2-1, with D possibly matching TRBD2 (7 bases). This clonotype was sampled from a human donor in good health. CDR3 nucleotide sequence: TGTGCCAGCAGCTCGAGAGGGGGGGAATACAATGAGCAGTTCTTC. Translated, it gives CASSSRGGEYNEQFF.